The T cell receptor beta chain described here comes from a study of T-cell memory formation after mild COVID-19. Overall study results and limits: Specificity for SARS-CoV-2 was not confirmed among the second-wave clones peaking on day 37. The pre-infection memory compartment contained some responding clones, suggesting cross-reactive memory joined. Mainly in CM and EM were contracting CD4+ clones; CD8+ were in EMRA.

From the 5' RACE reads, TCRdb called clonotypes with MiXCR, one entry per CDR3 protein. The sample includes around 200,000 distinct CDR3 sequences, 16% seen only once; the top ten take roughly 2.1%. Concerning this clonotype itself: Its antigen is currently unknown.

CDR3 length: 16 amino acids. In germline, CDR1 is KGHSH, CDR2 LQKENI. V was pared by 6 bases and J by 7 bases, with 18 bases of the junction left unmatched. Sequenced input: PBMCs or a T cell subset sorted from them (not recorded which). This receptor was obtained from an adult woman who had mild COVID-19 (a few samples of this study predate the infection). Cell type and time point are not known. V usage is TRBV18 and J usage is TRBJ2-7; 7 nucleotides agree with TRBD2. The CDR3 here is CASSQEAGLINREQYF. The CDR3 coding sequence is TGTGCCAGCTCGCAGGAAGCGGGACTGATTAATCGTGAGCAGTACTTC.